Presented here are 24 T cell receptor beta chains from one specimen sequenced in a study of T-cell memory formation after mild COVID-19. TCRdb re-analysed the 5' RACE reads in MiXCR, keeping a single row per CDR3 protein. This table holds hundreds of thousands of distinct CDR3 sequences, 20% to 25% found once. The sequenced sample consisted of PBMCs or a T cell subset sorted from them (not recorded which). All receptors derive from an adult woman who had mild COVID-19 (a few samples of this study predate the infection). Cell type and time point are not known.

This chain uses TRBV11-2 with TRBJ1-2; maybe TRBD1 (6 bases). Trimming shortened V by 5 bases and J by 3 bases, and 16 bases separated the two germline ends. This CDR3 spans 15 amino acids. CDR1 SGHAT and CDR2 FQNNGV come from the germline V gene. CDR3 loop: CASSPPGQTDYGYTF. Written as DNA, the CDR3 is TGTGCCAGCAGCCCACCCGGACAGACCGACTATGGCTACACCTTC.

This clonotype was seen only a few times. This sequence joins TRBV9 and TRBJ2-1; 14 bases map to TRBD2. The CDR3 covers 15 residues. Per germline, CDR1 SGDLS and CDR2 YYNGEE. V trimming: 4 bases; J trimming: 9 bases; junction bases outside the gene matches: 6. The CDR3 region is CASSQTSGGGGEQFF. Here the CDR3 DNA reads TGTGCCAGCAGCCAGACTAGCGGGGGGGGCGGTGAGCAGTTCTTC.

This sequence joins TRBV18 and TRBJ1-2; tentatively, D is TRBD1 (5 bases). The V end was cut by 3 bases, the J end by 0 bases, with 26 bases between. The germline gives CDR1 KGHSH, CDR2 LQKENI. The CDR3 consists of 20 residues. The CDR3 loop reads CASSPEPDRAHIKANYGYTF. The CDR3 DNA sequence: TGTGCCAGCTCACCCGAACCCGACAGAGCCCACATAAAGGCTAACTATGGCTACACCTTC.

This clonotype was counted between two and nine times. The chain couples TRBV7-8 to TRBJ2-1; D unclear. Germline assignment: CDR1 SGHVS and CDR2 FQNEAQ. V lost 0 bases to trimming and J lost 7 bases, with 7 bases between them. The CDR3 has 13 amino acids. CDR3 residues: CASSLAPTNEQFF. CDR3 DNA: TGTGCCAGCAGCTTAGCTCCCACTAATGAGCAGTTCTTC.

This clonotype appeared many times. The rearrangement joins TRBV4-2 to TRBJ2-7; 16 nucleotides agree with TRBD2. V shed 5 bases, J shed 5 bases, and the junction held 9 bases outside the gene matches. CDR3 length: 17 residues. Germline V CDR1 and CDR2: LGHNA, YNFKEQ. The CDR3 DNA reads as TGTGCCAGCAGCGAGGGACTAGCGGGAGGGCCTAGGGACGAGCAGTACTTC. It is translated as CASSEGLAGGPRDEQYF.

This chain connects TRBV19 to TRBJ2-1; D unresolved. The CDR3 extends over 13 amino acids. Trimming removed 9 bases from V and 4 bases from J, with 13 bases in between. Germline V CDR1 and CDR2: LNHDA, SQIVND (reference sequence). CDR3 sequence reads: CASRATGYNEQFF. Here the CDR3 DNA reads TGTGCCAGCCGGGCTACCGGGTACAATGAGCAGTTCTTC.

The chain is built from TRBV7-8 and TRBJ2-3; 7 bases match TRBD1. Germline V gives CDR1 SGHVS, CDR2 FQNEAQ. The ends lost 5 bases at V and 0 bases at J; junction bases unmatched: 8. The CDR3 sequence is 16 residues long. The CDR3: CASSPDRASSTDTQYF. CDR3 bases: TGTGCCAGCAGCCCCGACAGGGCTTCTAGCACAGATACGCAGTATTTT. The full variable domain, rest sourced from reference TRBV7-8 and TRBJ2-3, is GAGVSQSPRYKVAKRGQDVALRCDPISGHVSLFWYQQALGQGPEFLTYFQNEAQLDKSGLPSDRFFAERPEGSVSTLKIQRTQQEDSAVYLCASSPDRASSTDTQYFGPGTRLTVL.

The chain carries TRBV4-2 and TRBJ1-5, with D unresolved. The germline gives CDR1 LGHNA, CDR2 YNFKEQ. The CDR3 is 16 amino acids. V dropped 0 bases and J dropped 1 base, with 10 bases sitting between them. This chain's CDR3 is CASSQEEVRSNQPQHF. CDR3 bases: TGTGCCAGCAGCCAAGAAGAGGTTCGAAGCAATCAGCCCCAGCATTTT.

The chain links TRBV5-1 to TRBJ2-2, with 9 bases that match TRBD1. The V segment lost 4 bases and the J segment 6 bases; nucleotides outside the gene matches: 10. Germline values: CDR1 SGHRS, CDR2 YFSETQ. This CDR3 has 16 residues. The CDR3 nucleotides are TGCGCCAGCAGCACCGGACAGGGGAGAGGCGCCGGGGAGCTGTTTTTT. Translation: CASSTGQGRGAGELFF.

This clonotype was seen only a few times. The chain couples TRBV4-3 to TRBJ2-1, with 15 bases matching TRBD2. J gave up 3 bases and V 1 base, and 10 bases lay outside the gene matches. Germline values: CDR1 LGHNA, CDR2 YSLEER. The CDR3 has 20 amino acids. This CDR3 reads CASSQAWTSGRVSRYNEQFF. The CDR3 region has the DNA TGCGCCAGCAGCCAAGCGTGGACTAGCGGGAGGGTATCCCGCTACAATGAGCAGTTCTTC.

This clonotype was recorded a few times. The chain combines TRBV14 with TRBJ2-3; weak D call: TRBD2 (6 bases). Germline V lookup: CDR1 SGHDN, CDR2 FVKESK. Between the trimmed V and J ends, which lost 0 bases and 0 bases, there was a span of 13 bases. CDR3 length: 17 residues. The CDR3 bases are TGTGCCAGCAGCCAAGATGCGCTAGCGCCCAGCACAGATACGCAGTATTTT. This codes for CASSQDALAPSTDTQYF.

The rearrangement joins TRBV7-6 to TRBJ1-1; D might be TRBD1 (5 bases). The germline V gene has CDR1 SGHVS and CDR2 FNYEAQ. V shed 6 bases and J shed 5 bases, with 19 bases lying between them. The CDR3 totals 15 residues. In nucleotides, the CDR3 is TGTGCCAGCAGTCCCCAAGGGGTGGGTTGGACTGAAGCTTTCTTT. Translated: CASSPQGVGWTEAFF.

This clonotype was seen more than once but under ten times. The chain has TRBV10-3 and TRBJ2-7; 10 nucleotides align to TRBD1. This CDR3 is 15 amino acids long. V trimming: 10 bases; J trimming: 4 bases; junction bases outside the gene matches: 13. Germline CDR1 ENHRY, CDR2 SYGVKD. The CDR3 loop reads CATRGVGDRGYEQYF. CDR3 in DNA: TGTGCCACCCGCGGGGTCGGGGACAGGGGTTACGAGCAGTACTTC.

The chain is built from TRBV28 and TRBJ1-2, with D unclear. Between the trimmed V and J ends, which lost 7 bases and 6 bases, there was a span of 18 bases. The CDR3 totals 14 residues. Germline lookup yields CDR1 MDHEN and CDR2 SYDVKM. The CDR3 sequence: CASNKPPNMNGYTF. In nucleotides, the CDR3 is TGTGCCAGCAATAAGCCCCCGAACATGAATGGCTACACCTTC.

The CDR3 nucleotides are TGTGCCAGCAGCTTCGCTAGATTTGGGAGCGCGGAGCAGTACTTC. Protein sequence: CASSFARFGSAEQYF. The chain joins TRBV5-6 to TRBJ2-7, with D perhaps matching TRBD2 (5 bases). This CDR3 comprises 15 residues. V lost 2 bases and J 7 bases, leaving 19 bases between the germline ends. Looked up from germline, CDR1 is SGHDT and CDR2 is YYEEEE.

The chain is built from TRBV7-2 and TRBJ2-5, with 8 bases identical to TRBD2. The ends lost 4 bases at V and 5 bases at J; junction bases unmatched: 9. The germline gives CDR1 SGHTA, CDR2 FQGNSA. The CDR3 contains 15 residues. Here the CDR3 DNA reads TGTGCCAGCAGCTCTGCACGGGAGGGCCGGGAGACCCAGTACTTC. Encoded protein: CASSSAREGRETQYF.

This chain joins TRBV7-9 and TRBJ1-1; D possibly corresponds to TRBD1 (5 bases). The germline V gene encodes CDR1 SEHNR and CDR2 FQNEAQ (reference sequence). There are 15 residues in the CDR3. The germline V and J ends were trimmed by 6 bases and 0 bases, with 14 bases remaining between them. The CDR3 is CASSYGAVMNTEAFF. The CDR3, as DNA: TGTGCCAGCAGTTACGGGGCGGTAATGAACACTGAAGCTTTCTTT.

The chain carries TRBV18 and TRBJ1-2; the D is unclear. CDR3 length: 14 residues. The germline gives CDR1 KGHSH, CDR2 LQKENI. V was trimmed by 2 bases and J by 0 bases, leaving 7 bases between them. The CDR3 coding sequence is TGTGCCAGCTCACCAGTAACTACTAACTATGGCTACACCTTC. It is translated as CASSPVTTNYGYTF.

This clonotype was seen a handful of times. V and J are TRBV12-3 or TRBV12-4 and TRBJ2-6; D is perhaps TRBD1 or TRBD2 (5 bases each). The CDR3 runs 14 residues. Deletions cut 5 bases from V and 12 bases from J, with 17 bases between. CDR3 sequence: CASSGTSRPGVLTF. For the CDR3, the DNA is TGTGCCAGCAGTGGGACCTCTCGCCCCGGCGTCCTGACTTTC.

This clonotype was seen a handful of times. The gene calls are TRBV7-9 and TRBJ1-1, with D possibly TRBD1 on 5 matching bases. CDR3 length: 15 residues. Germline V gene lookup returns CDR1 SEHNR and CDR2 FQNEAQ (reference sequence). V was shortened by 2 bases and J by 4 bases, with 14 bases between the two germline ends. DNA of the CDR3: TGTGCCAGCAGCTTACAGGGCGCGACGGTCACTGAAGCTTTCTTT. Residues: CASSLQGATVTEAFF.

This sequence joins TRBV7-2 and TRBJ1-2, with D tentatively TRBD1 (6 bases). This CDR3 is built from 14 residues. The germline V and J ends were trimmed by 3 bases and 7 bases, with 15 bases remaining between them. Germline CDR1 is SGHTA and CDR2 is FQGNSA. The CDR3 nucleotides read TGTGCCAGCAGCTTTCATACAGGGAAGCGTGGCTACACCTTC. Encoded protein: CASSFHTGKRGYTF.

This clonotype showed up just a few times. The V gene is TRBV19, the J gene TRBJ1-5; D uncertain. Germline-derived CDR1 and CDR2 are LNHDA and SQIVND (reference sequence). V was shortened by 5 bases and J by 3 bases, with 8 bases between the two germline ends. The CDR3 consists of 13 residues. The CDR3 protein is CASSGWDNQPQHF. In DNA, the CDR3 is TGTGCCAGTAGTGGGTGGGACAATCAGCCCCAGCATTTT.

The V gene is TRBV7-2, the J gene TRBJ2-3, with D possibly being TRBD2 (5 bases). V lost 2 bases and J lost 5, with 14 bases in between. Germline CDR1 and CDR2: SGHTA and FQGNSA. The CDR3 contains 15 residues. The CDR3 reads CASSLHGLLGDTQYF. The CDR3 DNA sequence: TGTGCCAGCAGCTTACACGGACTGCTGGGAGATACGCAGTATTTT.

This clonotype was counted at least ten times. The chain carries TRBV7-8 and TRBJ2-3; TRBD1 might be the D (6 bases). The CDR3 runs to 16 residues. Trimming shortened V by 0 bases and J by 8 bases, and 18 bases separated the two germline ends. Germline V CDR1 and CDR2: SGHVS, FQNEAQ. The DNA of the CDR3 is TGTGCCAGCAGCTTAGCGCGGTCAAACACACAGGGTACGCAGTATTTT. Its protein product is CASSLARSNTQGTQYF.